This T cell receptor beta chain was captured by sequencing in a study of blood T cells in healthy people across ages. A minimum of 5 micrograms of total RNA was extracted per sample. CDR1 and CDR2 (germline): SGHTA, FQGNSA. This CDR3 region has 15 residues. The V and J ends lost 7 bases and 5 bases, in that order; junction bases with no gene match: 8. Then a second PCR, running about 7 to 11 cycles, was carried out with a sample-barcoded 5' primer and a J-beta primer mix. MiXCR, run by TCRdb on the 5' RACE reads, gives a single entry per CDR3 protein. The table records around 1,800,000 distinct CDR3 sequences, about two fifths of them present only once.

This clonotype was obtained from a human donor in good health. This sequence joins TRBV7-2 and TRBJ2-5, with TRBD1 identical over 12 bases. Material for sequencing was blood. CDR3 nucleotides: TGTGCCAGCACCCTAACCGGGACAGGGGGCGAGACCCAGTACTTC. Translating gives CASTLTGTGGETQYF.